The rows below give T cell receptor beta chains drawn from one sample of a study of OX40 agonist ivuxolimab in advanced cancers. TCRdb's table, derived via immunoSEQ multiplex PCR, lists solely in-frame clones and lacks some. The table has about 36,000 clones, approximately 90% seen once. This specimen consisted of CD4+ or CD8+ T cells sorted from blood, obtained in a trial of the OX40 agonist ivuxolimab. The receptors were sampled from an adult with an advanced solid tumor such as melanoma, head and neck, liver or kidney cancer. The CDR3 runs from the conserved cysteine through the conserved F or W. The D gene is left open where the match is weak. Only part of the rows carry a size: once, few, many, or a class if the clone is expanded.

-	TRBJ2-1	-	TRBV18	TGTGCCAGCTCACTCTTTCTCTCAGGCGAGTTCTTC	CASSLFLSGEFF
-	TRBJ2-1	-	TRBV5-4	TGTGCCAGCAGCTTGCTCGGGCTGGGTAGCGGCCGGAGATACAATGAGCAGTTCTTC	CASSLLGLGSGRRYNEQFF
-	TRBJ2-3	few	TRBV2	TGTGCCAGTAGTGAAGGGGTGGGCACAGATACGCAGTATTTT	CASSEGVGTDTQYF
TRBD2	TRBJ2-7	-	TRBV27	TGTGCCAGCAGTTTACTTACTAGCGGGAGGGCCTACGAGCAGTACTTC	CASSLLTSGRAYEQYF
-	TRBJ2-7	-	TRBV5-4	TGTGCCAGCGCCATACTCCACCCAGACGGGAACTCCTACGAGCAGTACTTC	CASAILHPDGNSYEQYF
-	TRBJ1-1	-	TRBV19	TGTGCCAGTAGTATAGGAGCGGGGGATTACACTGAAGCTTTCTTT	CASSIGAGDYTEAFF
TRBD2	TRBJ2-3	-	TRBV19	TGTGCCAGTAGTTTCGGGGGGCTTAATAGCGGGAGGAGCACAGATACGCAGTATTTT	CASSFGGLNSGRSTDTQYF
-	TRBJ1-4	medium-sized	TRBV2	TGTGCCAGCAGTGAGTTTCGCTATGGGGATGAAAAACTGTTTTTT	CASSEFRYGDEKLFF
-	TRBJ2-4	-	TRBV5-4	TGTGCCAGCAGCTTTGGGACCCTCGGCCGGAGGGACATTCAGTACTTC	CASSFGTLGRRDIQYF
-	TRBJ2-1	-	TRBV5-4	TGTGCCAGCAGCCCCCATACGAGCTCCTACAATGAGCAGTTCTTC	CASSPHTSSYNEQFF
-	TRBJ2-3	-	TRBV27	TGTGCCAGCAGTTTAATCTGGGACAGCACAGATACGCAGTATTTT	CASSLIWDSTDTQYF
TRBD1	TRBJ2-2	-	TRBV7-9	TGTGCCAGCAGCCCGCGGACAGGGGGGAACACCGGGGAGCTGTTTTTT	CASSPRTGGNTGELFF
-	TRBJ1-5	-	TRBV27	TGTGCCAGCAGTTCAGGGAATAGCAATCAGCCCCAGCATTTT	CASSSGNSNQPQHF
-	TRBJ2-7	-	TRBV9	TGTGCCAGCAGCGCCCCAGGAGCCCCCCTCTACGAGCAGTACTTC	CASSAPGAPLYEQYF
TRBD1	TRBJ2-2	-	TRBV9	TGTGCCAGCTCCCAGGACCAGACAGGGGAGAACGGGGAGCTGTTTTTT	CASSQDQTGENGELFF
-	TRBJ2-1	-	TRBV7-2	TGTGCCAGCAGCTTAGTGTCCGGGCTCAATGAGCAGTTCTTC	CASSLVSGLNEQFF
TRBD1	TRBJ2-3	-	TRBV5-1	TGCGCCAGCAGCTTTGAGGGGGCGGACACAGATACGCAGTATTTT	CASSFEGADTDTQYF
-	TRBJ1-5	-	TRBV6-5	TGTGCCAGCAGTGAATTGATCATGGAGCCCCAGCATTTT	CASSELIMEPQHF
TRBD2	TRBJ2-5	once	TRBV11-2	TGTGCCAGCAGTCTCTTACTACTAGCGGGACAAGAGACCCAGTACTTC	CASSLLLLAGQETQYF
TRBD2	TRBJ2-1	once	TRBV19	TGTGCCAGTAGTATCGGACTAGCGGGGGGGATTTACAATGAGCAGTTCTTC	CASSIGLAGGIYNEQFF
-	TRBJ2-7	-	TRBV4-1	TGCGCCAGCAGCGGCCCCAGGGGCGTCTTGGGTGACGAGCAGTACTTC	CASSGPRGVLGDEQYF
-	TRBJ2-3	-	TRBV5-8	TGTGCCAGCACTCCGGACGTATCTAGCACAGATACGCAGTATTTT	CASTPDVSSTDTQYF
-	TRBJ2-7	-	TRBV7-9	TGTGCCAGTCTCCCCCCGGGTGGGACAACGGGGGAGCAGTACTTC	CASLPPGGTTGEQYF
TRBD1	TRBJ2-7	-	TRBV4-3	TGCGCCAGCAGCCAAGTGCTCAGGGACAGGCCCTACGAGCAGTACTTC	CASSQVLRDRPYEQYF
-	TRBJ2-7	-	TRBV7-6	TGTGCCAGCAGCTTAGCCGCACTTGTCTACGAGCAGTACTTC	CASSLAALVYEQYF
-	TRBJ2-1	-	TRBV27	TGTGCCAGCACCGAGGTTTATGGCGGTGATCTGGGAGAGCAGTTCTTC	CASTEVYGGDLGEQFF
-	TRBJ1-2	-	TRBV27	TGTGCCAGCAGTTTGAGGCCAGGCTGGGATGGGGGCTACACCTTC	CASSLRPGWDGGYTF
TRBD1	TRBJ2-7	-	TRBV6-6	TGTGCCAGTACTAGACAGGGGGGTAACGAGCAGTACTTC	CASTRQGGNEQYF
-	TRBJ2-2	-	TRBV7-9	TGTGCCAGCAGCTCAACCTCCGGGACTCGAACCGGGGAGCTGTTTTTT	CASSSTSGTRTGELFF
-	TRBJ2-2	-	TRBV4-1	TGCGCCAGCAGCCAGTTGGGGGGCCCCGGGGAGCTGTTTTTT	CASSQLGGPGELFF